This T cell receptor (beta chain) was recovered during a study of cytomegalovirus exposure and HLA in healthy donors. General observations from the study: The authors enumerated under 200 TCR beta chains as linked to cytomegalovirus.

The CDR3 length is 17 residues. Germline V lookup: CDR1 ENHRY, CDR2 SYGVKD. V lost 4 bases, J lost 0 bases, and 3 bases stayed unmatched. About this clone: The antigen is undetermined.

Healthy people donating bone marrow made up the donors. PCR primers comprised 60 Vbeta and 13 Jbeta primers. This table comes from immunoSEQ multiplex PCR, and its TCRdb copy is limited to in-frame clones, with some not included. Among about 140,000 clones listed, almost 80% were seen once. The V gene is TRBV10-3, the J gene TRBJ2-2; TRBD2 matches 12 bases. This clonotype was sampled from a man younger than 35 in good health and CMV-seronegative. The sequencing input was PBMCs. The chain's CDR3 is CAISGLAGVTNTGELFF. Written as DNA, the CDR3 is TGTGCCATCAGTGGACTAGCGGGGGTTACGAACACCGGGGAGCTGTTTTTT.